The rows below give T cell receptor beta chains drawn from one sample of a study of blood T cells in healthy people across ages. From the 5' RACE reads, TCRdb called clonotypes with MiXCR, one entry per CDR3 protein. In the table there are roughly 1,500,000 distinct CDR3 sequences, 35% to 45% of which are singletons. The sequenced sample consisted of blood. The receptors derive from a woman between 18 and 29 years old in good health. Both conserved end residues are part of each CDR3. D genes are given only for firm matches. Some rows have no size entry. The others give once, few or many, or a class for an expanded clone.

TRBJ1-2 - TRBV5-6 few CASSSSRDYGYTF TGTGCCAGCAGCTCCAGCAGGGACTATGGCTACACCTTC
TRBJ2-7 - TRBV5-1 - CASSTGHEPYEQYF TGCGCCAGCAGCACGGGACACGAGCCTTACGAGCAGTACTTC
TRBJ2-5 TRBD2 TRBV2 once CASTITYGEGTQYF TGTGCCAGCACCATCACGTATGGGGAGGGGACCCAGTACTTC
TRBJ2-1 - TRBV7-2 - CASSSGPVDEQFF TGTGCCAGCAGCTCGGGACCTGTCGATGAGCAGTTCTTC
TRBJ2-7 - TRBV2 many CASSEGSYEQYF TGTGCCAGCAGTGAGGGGTCTTACGAGCAGTACTTC
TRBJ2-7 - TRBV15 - CATSGQQTVPYEQYF TGTGCCACCAGCGGTCAACAGACGGTACCCTACGAGCAGTACTTC
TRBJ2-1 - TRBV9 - CASSVRTATYNEQFF TGTGCCAGCAGCGTTAGGACAGCAACCTACAATGAGCAGTTCTTC
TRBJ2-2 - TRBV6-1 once CASSSDFTGELFF TGTGCCAGCAGCTCAGACTTCACCGGGGAGCTGTTTTTT
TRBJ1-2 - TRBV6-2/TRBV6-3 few CASTDNPSLYGYTF TGTGCCAGCACCGACAACCCTTCTCTCTATGGCTACACCTTC
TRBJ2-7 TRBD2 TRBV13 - CASSGQRGAIFSYEQYF TGTGCCAGCAGCGGCCAGCGGGGGGCCATATTCTCCTACGAGCAGTACTTC
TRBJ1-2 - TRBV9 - CASSGPGVLGYTF TGTGCCAGCAGCGGACCGGGGGTTCTCGGCTACACCTTC
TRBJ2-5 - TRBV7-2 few CASSSLVLETQYF TGTGCCAGCAGCTCACTAGTATTGGAGACCCAGTACTTC
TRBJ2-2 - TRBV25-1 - CASSYRTTGELFF TGTGCCAGCAGTTACAGGACGACCGGGGAGCTGTTTTTT
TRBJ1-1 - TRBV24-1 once CATTGGNTEAFF TGTGCCACCACGGGGGGGAACACTGAAGCTTTCTTT
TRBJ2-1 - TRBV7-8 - CASSPNRGLPTYNEQFF TGTGCCAGCAGCCCCAACCGGGGGCTCCCGACCTACAATGAGCAGTTCTTC
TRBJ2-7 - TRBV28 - CASSVSNENEQYF TGTGCCAGCAGTGTCTCTAATGAGAACGAGCAGTACTTC
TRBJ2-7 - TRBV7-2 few CASSLGPYESAEQYF TGTGCCAGCAGCTTAGGTCCCTACGAGTCTGCGGAGCAGTACTTC
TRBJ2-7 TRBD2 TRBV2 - CASRVTSGIGTYEQYF TGTGCCAGCAGAGTCACTAGCGGGATAGGGACCTACGAGCAGTACTTC
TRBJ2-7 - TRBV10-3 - CASSESSEQYF TGTGCCAGCAGTGAGTCTAGCGAGCAGTACTTC
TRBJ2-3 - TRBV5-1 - CASGSEGQSTDTQYF TGCGCCAGCGGATCTGAGGGCCAGAGCACAGATACGCAGTATTTT
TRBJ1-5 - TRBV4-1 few CASSQEQANVPQHF TGCGCCAGCAGCCAAGAACAGGCCAACGTGCCCCAGCATTTT
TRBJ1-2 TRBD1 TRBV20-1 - CSARTGEPGGYTF TGCAGTGCTAGAACAGGGGAGCCTGGCGGCTACACCTTC
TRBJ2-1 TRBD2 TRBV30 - CAWTSGSKYNEQFF TGTGCCTGGACAAGCGGGAGCAAATACAATGAGCAGTTCTTC
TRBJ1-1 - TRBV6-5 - CASSYSVWAEAFF TGTGCCAGCAGTTACTCCGTATGGGCTGAAGCTTTCTTT
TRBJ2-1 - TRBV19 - CASSPIQGYEQFF TGTGCCAGTAGTCCGATACAGGGCTACGAGCAGTTCTTC
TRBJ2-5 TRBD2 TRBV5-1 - CASSLGGLALETQYF TGCGCCAGCAGCTTGGGTGGACTAGCGTTGGAGACCCAGTACTTC
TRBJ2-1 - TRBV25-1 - CASSAYKDSSGNEQFF TGTGCCAGCAGTGCCTACAAGGATTCGTCGGGGAATGAGCAGTTCTTC
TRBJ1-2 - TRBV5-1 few CASSSATTGPYGYTF TGCGCCAGCAGCTCCGCAACGACAGGTCCCTATGGCTACACCTTC
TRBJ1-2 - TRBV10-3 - CAISEGPGAIYGYTF TGTGCCATCAGTGAGGGGCCGGGGGCAATCTATGGCTACACCTTC
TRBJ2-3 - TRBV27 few CASSLSQIQGADTQYF TGTGCCAGCAGTTTATCCCAGATTCAAGGGGCGGATACGCAGTATTTT
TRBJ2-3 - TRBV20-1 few CSARHGRGTDTQYF TGCAGTGCTAGACACGGAAGAGGCACAGATACGCAGTATTTT
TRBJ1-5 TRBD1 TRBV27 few CASRGQGFNQPQHF TGTGCCAGCAGGGGACAGGGTTTCAATCAGCCCCAGCATTTT
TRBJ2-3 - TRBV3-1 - CASSTPAFGATDTQYF TGTGCCAGCAGCACTCCCGCATTCGGGGCGACAGATACGCAGTATTTT
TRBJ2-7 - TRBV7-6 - CASSFEGARGSYEQYF TGTGCCAGCAGCTTCGAGGGGGCCCGGGGGTCCTACGAGCAGTACTTC
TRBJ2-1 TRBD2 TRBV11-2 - CASSTTSGRANEQFF TGTGCCAGCAGTACCACTAGCGGGAGGGCCAATGAGCAGTTCTTC
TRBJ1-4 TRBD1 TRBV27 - CASSLRPTGGATNEKLFF TGTGCCAGCAGTCTCCGCCCGACAGGGGGTGCAACTAATGAAAAACTGTTTTTT
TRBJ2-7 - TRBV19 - CASRSTPSYEQYF TGTGCCAGTAGATCGACTCCCTCCTACGAGCAGTACTTC